This entry concerns a single T cell receptor (beta chain). The antigen this receptor binds is unknown. No base qualities exist here, and no much larger clone lies one base off it. Counted from cysteine to phenylalanine, this CDR3 has 13 amino acids. The DNA shown is the 39-base CDR3, in frame from base 1. The junction carries 12 bases between V and J, which are trimmed by 2 bases and 7 bases respectively. The germline V gene (reference sequence) provides CDR1 GTSNPN and CDR2 SVGIG. The data belong to a study of T cell responses to AZD1222 COVID-19 vaccine (dated by TCRdb to the early 2020s). Regarding the complete study: Because spike-specific TCR depth and breadth did not differ between the two schedules, AZD1222 recipients who got a second dose at roughly 4 weeks were pooled with those who got a second dose at roughly 12 weeks. TCR sequencing was performed for more than 230 trial participants, of whom about 200 were given two doses of AZD1222 and approximately 25 were given two doses of MenACWY control vaccine. Trial participants were enrolled by age into subgroups of 18-55, 56-69 and 70-plus years, and around 140, 26 and 57 TCR-sequenced participants, respectively, were included in these subgroups.

What the authors observed across the whole study: Conclusions about previously exposed vaccinees are limited, since just 5 or 6 AZD1222 recipients were seropositive for SARS-CoV-2 at baseline. A significant rise in spike-specific TCR breadth and depth was observed after two AZD1222 doses relative to day 0 and relative to MenACWY recipients. Participants were mostly white British, with more females than males. The authors suggested clonal diversity may have been underestimated. The 56-69-year group was small, and its depth increase did not reach significance, likely because of low power. Reportedly, almost half of the unique spike-specific TCRs recognized epitopes lying outside the regions that are mutated in the B.1.351 and B.1.1.7 variants. Vaccine-associated CD4 TCRs spanned the whole spike protein, with dominant responses in regions 160-218 and 743-854. Because no samples from the day 14 peak response were available, repertoires could be characterized only after the peak T cell response.

The time point label for this specimen denotes: baseline before first vaccination. Vaccinee samples came from UK trials COV001 and COV002, including a single-blind randomized controlled phase 2/3 trial of AZD1222 (ChAdOx1 nCoV-19) in healthy adults. Trial participant PBMC samples were collected at day 0 and day 28 after the second dose for TCRbeta chain sequencing. The CDR3 regions of human TCRbeta chains were subjected to immunosequencing. The authors' analysis ran thus. Repertoire TCRs were checked for matches against a reference library of SARS-CoV-2-specific TCRs that had been generated using the MIRA antigen-specificity platform. Breadth was defined as the fraction of unique TCRs that were SARS-CoV-2-associated. Depth was defined as the fraction of total T cells that were SARS-CoV-2-associated. Using the MIRA data, each spike-specific TCR was mapped to the spike region that the TCR reacts to and placed in a CD4 or CD8 class. Log10-transformed breadth and depth values were compared by one-way ANOVA with Sidak's multiple comparisons tests. Held by TCRdb, this immuneACCESS table contains in-frame sequences only and omits some clones. Under half of the omission traces to an unresolved V gene where checked; the cause of the rest is unknown. V and J calls and clone size are as listed in that table; D and trimming were resolved from the DNA. This sample gives approximately 150,000 clones in total; approximately 90% of them show up just once. Of the sample, approximately 4.4% is held by the ten largest clones.

The sequence derives from an adult in good health. Specimen: peripheral blood, collected on day 0 of AZD1222 vaccination. The chain links TRBV30 with TRBJ1-5, with TRBD1 as a weak D call on 6 bases. The CDR3 region reads CAWSPSGTQPQHF. Here is the DNA: TGTGCCTGGAGTCCCTCGGGGACACAGCCCCAGCATTTT.